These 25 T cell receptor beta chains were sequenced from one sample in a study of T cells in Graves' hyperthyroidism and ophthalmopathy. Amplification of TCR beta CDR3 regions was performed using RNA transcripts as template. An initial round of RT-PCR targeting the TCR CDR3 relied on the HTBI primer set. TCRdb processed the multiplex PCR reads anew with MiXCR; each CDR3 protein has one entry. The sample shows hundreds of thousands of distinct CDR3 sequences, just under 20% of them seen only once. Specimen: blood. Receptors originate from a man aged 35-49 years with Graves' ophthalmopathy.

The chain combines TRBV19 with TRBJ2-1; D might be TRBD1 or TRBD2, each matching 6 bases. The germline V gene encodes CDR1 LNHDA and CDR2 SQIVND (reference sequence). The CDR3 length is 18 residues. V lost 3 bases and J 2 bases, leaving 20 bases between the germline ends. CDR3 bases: TGTGCCAGTAGTATTTCCCTAGCTGGGGGGCCCCCCTACAATGAGCAGTTCTTC. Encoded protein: CASSISLAGGPPYNEQFF.

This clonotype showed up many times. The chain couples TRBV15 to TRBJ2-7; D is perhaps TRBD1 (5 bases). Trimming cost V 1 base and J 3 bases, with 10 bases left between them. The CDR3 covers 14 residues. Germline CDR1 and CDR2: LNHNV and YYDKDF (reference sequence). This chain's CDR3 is CATSRGLGHYEQYF. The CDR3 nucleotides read TGTGCCACCAGCAGAGGCCTTGGACACTACGAGCAGTACTTC.

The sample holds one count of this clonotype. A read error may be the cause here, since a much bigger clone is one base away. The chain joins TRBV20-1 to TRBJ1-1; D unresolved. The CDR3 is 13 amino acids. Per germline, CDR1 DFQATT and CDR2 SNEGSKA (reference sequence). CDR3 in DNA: TGCAGTGCTTGGGCGGCCCGAGGAACTGGAGCTTTCTTT. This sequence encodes CSAWAARGTGAFF.

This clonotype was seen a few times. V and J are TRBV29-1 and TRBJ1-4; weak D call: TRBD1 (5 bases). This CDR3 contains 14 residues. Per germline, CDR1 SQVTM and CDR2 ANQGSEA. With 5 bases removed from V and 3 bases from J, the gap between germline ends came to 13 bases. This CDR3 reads CSVLSRQSNEKLFF. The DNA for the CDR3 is TGCAGCGTTCTGAGCAGACAGTCTAATGAAAAACTGTTTTTT.

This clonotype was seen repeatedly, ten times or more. The CDR3 sequence: CASSLTFYNEQFF. CDR3 DNA sequence: TGTGCCAGCAGCTTAACCTTCTACAATGAGCAGTTCTTC. This chain links TRBV7-2 with TRBJ2-1; D ambiguous. The germline V gene encodes CDR1 SGHTA and CDR2 FQGNSA. With 2 bases removed from V and 3 bases from J, the gap between germline ends came to 5 bases. There are 13 residues in the CDR3.

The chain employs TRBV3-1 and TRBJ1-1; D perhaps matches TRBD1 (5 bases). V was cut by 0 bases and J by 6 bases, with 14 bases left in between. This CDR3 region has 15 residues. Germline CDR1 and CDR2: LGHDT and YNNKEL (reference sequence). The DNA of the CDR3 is TGTGCCAGCAGCCAAGATCCCGGGGCCCACGCTGAAGCTTTCTTT. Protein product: CASSQDPGAHAEAFF.

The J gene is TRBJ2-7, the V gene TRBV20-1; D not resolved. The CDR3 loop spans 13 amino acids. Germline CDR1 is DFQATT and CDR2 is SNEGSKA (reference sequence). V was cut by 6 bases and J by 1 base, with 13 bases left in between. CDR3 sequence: CSALDASSYEQYF. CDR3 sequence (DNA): TGCAGTGCCTTGGACGCGTCTTCCTACGAGCAGTACTTC.

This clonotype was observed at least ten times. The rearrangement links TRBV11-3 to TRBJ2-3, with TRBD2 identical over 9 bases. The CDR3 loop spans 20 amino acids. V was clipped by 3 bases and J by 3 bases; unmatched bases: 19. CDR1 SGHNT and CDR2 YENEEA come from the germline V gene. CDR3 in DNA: TGTGCCAGCAGCTTGGGCCTTTCAGCGCCAGCGGGGGGTTCAACAGATACGCAGTATTTT. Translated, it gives CASSLGLSAPAGGSTDTQYF.

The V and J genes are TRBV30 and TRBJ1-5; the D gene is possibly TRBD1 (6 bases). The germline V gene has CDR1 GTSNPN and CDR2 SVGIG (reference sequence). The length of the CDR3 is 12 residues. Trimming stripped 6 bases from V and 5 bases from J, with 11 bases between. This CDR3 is CACGQTDQPQHF. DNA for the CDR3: TGTGCCTGTGGACAGACGGATCAGCCCCAGCATTTT.

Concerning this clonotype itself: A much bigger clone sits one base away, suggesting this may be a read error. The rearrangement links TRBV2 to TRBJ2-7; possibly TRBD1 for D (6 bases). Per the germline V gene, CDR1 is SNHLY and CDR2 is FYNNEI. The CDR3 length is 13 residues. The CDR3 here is CAGSDPGAYEQYF. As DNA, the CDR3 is TGTGCCGGCAGTGATCCAGGGGCCTACGAGCAGTACTTC.

In nucleotides, the CDR3 is TGTGCCAGCAGCATCGTTAGCGGGGGGGGACGGCGTGAGCAGTTCTTC. This gives the protein CASSIVSGGGRREQFF. This chain uses TRBV6-1 with TRBJ2-1, with 11 bases that match TRBD2. The V gene end was trimmed by 6 bases and the J gene end by 9 bases; junction bases not matched to a gene: 13. The CDR3 runs to 16 residues. Germline-derived CDR1 and CDR2 are MNHNS and SASEGT.

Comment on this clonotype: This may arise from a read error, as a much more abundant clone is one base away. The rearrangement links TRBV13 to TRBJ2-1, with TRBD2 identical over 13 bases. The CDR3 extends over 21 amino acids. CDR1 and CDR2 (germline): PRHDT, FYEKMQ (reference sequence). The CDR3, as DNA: TGTGCCAGCAGCCGCCAACGAGGCGGGACTAGCGGGACCCACCCCTACGATGAGCAGTTCTTC. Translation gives CASSRQRGGTSGTHPYDEQFF.

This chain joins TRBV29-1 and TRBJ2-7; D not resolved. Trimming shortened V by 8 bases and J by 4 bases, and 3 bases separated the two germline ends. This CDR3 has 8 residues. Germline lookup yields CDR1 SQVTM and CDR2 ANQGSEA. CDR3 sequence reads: CSIYEQYF. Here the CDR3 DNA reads TGCAGCATTTACGAGCAGTACTTC.

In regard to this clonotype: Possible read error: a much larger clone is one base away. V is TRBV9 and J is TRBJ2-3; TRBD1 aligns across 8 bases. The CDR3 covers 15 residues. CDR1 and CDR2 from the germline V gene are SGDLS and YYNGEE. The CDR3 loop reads CASSLAGQATDTQYF. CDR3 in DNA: TGCGCCAGCAGCTTGGCGGGACAGGCCACAGATACGCAGTATTTT.

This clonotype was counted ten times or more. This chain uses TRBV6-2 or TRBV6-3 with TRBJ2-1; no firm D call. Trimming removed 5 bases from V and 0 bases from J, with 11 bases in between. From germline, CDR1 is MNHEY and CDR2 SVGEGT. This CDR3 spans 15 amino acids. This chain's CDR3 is CASSPGLSSYNEQFF. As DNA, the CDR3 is TGTGCCAGCAGTCCCGGGTTGAGCTCCTACAATGAGCAGTTCTTC.

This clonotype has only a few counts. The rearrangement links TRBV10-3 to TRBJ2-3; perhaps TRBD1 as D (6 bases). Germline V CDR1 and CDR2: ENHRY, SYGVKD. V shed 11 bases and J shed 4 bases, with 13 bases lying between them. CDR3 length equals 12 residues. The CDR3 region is CAVQGVADTQYF. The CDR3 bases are TGTGCCGTACAGGGTGTCGCAGATACGCAGTATTTT.

CDR3: CASSLFRGPNEKLFF. DNA for the CDR3: TGCGCCAGCAGCTTGTTTAGGGGCCCAAATGAAAAACTGTTTTTT. The gene calls are TRBV5-1 and TRBJ1-4, with D perhaps matching TRBD1 (5 bases). V was pared by 1 base and J by 5 bases, with 12 bases between. This CDR3 contains 15 residues. Germline V gene lookup returns CDR1 SGHRS and CDR2 YFSETQ.

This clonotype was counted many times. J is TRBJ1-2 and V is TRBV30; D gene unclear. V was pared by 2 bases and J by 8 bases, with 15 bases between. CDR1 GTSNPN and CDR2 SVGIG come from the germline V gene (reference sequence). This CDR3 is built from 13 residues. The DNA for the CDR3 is TGTGCCTGGAGTCGGCCCCCCCAAGGCGGCTACACCTTC. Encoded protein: CAWSRPPQGGYTF.

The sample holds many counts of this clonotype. CDR3 loop: CASSLGTAGAKTGELFF. The CDR3 bases are TGTGCCAGCAGCTTAGGGACGGCGGGAGCTAAAACCGGGGAGCTGTTTTTT. V gene TRBV7-2 combines with J gene TRBJ2-2; 7 nucleotides line up with TRBD2. Unmatched junction bases numbered 10, after V lost 1 base and J lost 5 bases. The CDR3 has 17 amino acids. The germline CDR1 and CDR2 sequences are SGHTA and FQGNSA.

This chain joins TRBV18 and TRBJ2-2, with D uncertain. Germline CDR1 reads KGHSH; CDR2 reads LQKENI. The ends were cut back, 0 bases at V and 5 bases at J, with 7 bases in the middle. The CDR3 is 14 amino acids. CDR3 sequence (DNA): TGTGCCAGCTCACCACCAACCATAACCGGGGAGCTGTTTTTT. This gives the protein CASSPPTITGELFF.

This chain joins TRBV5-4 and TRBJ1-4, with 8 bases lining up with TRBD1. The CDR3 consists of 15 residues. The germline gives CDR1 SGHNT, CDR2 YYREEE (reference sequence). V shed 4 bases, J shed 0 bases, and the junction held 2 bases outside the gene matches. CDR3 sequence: CASSPGQATNEKLFF. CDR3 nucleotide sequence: TGTGCCAGCAGCCCGGGACAGGCAACTAATGAAAAACTGTTTTTT. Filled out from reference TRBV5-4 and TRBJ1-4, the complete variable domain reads ETGVTQSPTHLIKTRGQQVTLRCSSQSGHNTVSWYQQALGQGPQFIFQYYREEENGRGNFPPRFSGLQFPNYSSELNVNALELDDSALYLCASSPGQATNEKLFFGSGTQLSVL.

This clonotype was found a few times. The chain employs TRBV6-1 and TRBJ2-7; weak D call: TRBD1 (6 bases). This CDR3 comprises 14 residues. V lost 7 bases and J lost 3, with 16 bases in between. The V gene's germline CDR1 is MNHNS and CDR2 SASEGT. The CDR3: CASTKSGVNYEQYF. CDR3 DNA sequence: TGTGCCAGCACCAAGTCAGGGGTGAACTACGAGCAGTACTTC.

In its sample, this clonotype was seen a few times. Here the CDR3 reads CASRLGQGALGQETQYF. The CDR3 nucleotides are TGTGCCAGCAGACTTGGACAGGGGGCGCTTGGGCAAGAGACCCAGTACTTC. The chain is built from TRBV6-1 and TRBJ2-5, with TRBD1 matching over 11 bases. Germline loops: CDR1 MNHNS, CDR2 SASEGT. The V gene end was trimmed by 6 bases and the J gene end by 2 bases; junction bases not matched to a gene: 11. This CDR3 is built from 17 residues.

The CDR3: CASEGGPHQPQHF. For the CDR3, the DNA is TGTGCCAGCGAGGGGGGTCCTCATCAGCCCCAGCATTTT. The rearrangement links TRBV6-2 or TRBV6-3 to TRBJ1-5; the D gene is possibly TRBD1 (6 bases). Deletions cut 8 bases from V and 5 bases from J, with 13 bases between. The germline gives CDR1 MNHEY, CDR2 SVGEGT. The CDR3 has 13 residues.

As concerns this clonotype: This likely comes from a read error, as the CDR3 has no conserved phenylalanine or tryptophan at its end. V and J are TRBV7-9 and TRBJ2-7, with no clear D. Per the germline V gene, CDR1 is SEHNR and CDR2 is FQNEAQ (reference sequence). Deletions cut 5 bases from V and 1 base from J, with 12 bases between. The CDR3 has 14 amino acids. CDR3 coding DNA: TGTGCCAGCAGCCCGGAAACAACTTCCTACGAGCAGTACTCC. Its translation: CASSPETTSYEQYS.